This TCR beta chain is from a study of T cells after yellow fever vaccination. Notes on the study in general: Weaker overall was a secondary response that nonetheless peaked faster, on day 5 versus 15.

On this clonotype itself: Its matching antigen is unknown.

The CDR3 is made up of 17 amino acids. Germline lookup yields CDR1 SNHLY and CDR2 FYNNEI. V trimming: 6 bases; J trimming: 2 bases; junction bases outside the gene matches: 13. TCRdb re-derived calls from the 5' RACE reads in MiXCR, one entry per CDR3 protein. The data show some 560,000 distinct CDR3 sequences, under 25% seen once. This rearrangement joins TRBV2 to TRBJ2-3; TRBD1 agrees at 8 bases. The material was PBMCs, obtained 15 days after the yellow fever booster vaccination. The source is a man aged 30 to 45 who received the YFV17D yellow fever vaccine. CDR3 region: CASRTGQGQRFTDTQYF. Here the CDR3 DNA reads TGTGCCAGCAGGACAGGACAGGGACAACGATTCACAGATACGCAGTATTTT.